This T cell receptor (beta chain) was identified during a study of blood T cells in healthy people across ages. Findings and caveats of the study: Both naive CD4+ cell counts and diversity were greater in long-lived donors than in aged donors.

The second PCR ran about 6 to 12 cycles with a sample-barcoded 5' primer and J-beta primers. A template-switch adaptor containing 12 random nucleotides labeled each cDNA molecule. Every sample returned 2.5 million or more CDR3-containing paired-end reads. TCRdb processed the 5' RACE reads anew with MiXCR; each CDR3 protein has one entry. Of fewer than 2 million distinct CDR3 sequences listed, around 42% were seen once; the top ten hold approximately 22%. This clonotype was counted at least ten times. The antigen is not known. V was pared by 5 bases and J by 2 bases, with 6 bases of the junction left unmatched. The CDR3 consists of 15 residues. Each sample provided at least 6 micrograms of extracted total RNA.

The source is a human donor in good health. The V call is TRBV12-3 or TRBV12-4, the J call TRBJ2-5; 9 positions match TRBD2. The source material was blood. DNA for the CDR3: TGTGCCAGCAGTGCTCCTAGCGGGGTACAAGAGACCCAGTACTTC. Amino acids: CASSAPSGVQETQYF.